The TCR beta chain under discussion was sequenced for a study of T cells in localized non-small cell lung cancer. General study points: Sequencing, confined to only one tumor region, leaves heterogeneity possible. The study detected a median approximately 57 of the top 100 tumor clones in adjacent lung. Higher blood T cell density tracked longer overall survival. Uninvolved neighboring lung showed the greatest T cell clonality, exceeding tumor.

Using immunoSEQ multiplex PCR, the repertoire was profiled, and TCRdb retains in-frame clones only, with some absent. The profile shows just under 20,000 clones, approximately 90% of them singletons. Of note for this clone: Its antigen is unknown.

V was pared by 10 bases and J by 2 bases, with 8 bases of the junction left unmatched. This CDR3 has 15 amino acids. Looked up from germline, CDR1 is MNHEY and CDR2 is SMNVEV (reference sequence). The sequence derives from a man between 35 and 75 years old with stage I lung adenocarcinoma. V and J are TRBV27 and TRBJ2-2, with TRBD2 matching over 9 bases. The sequencing used peripheral blood, collected before any cancer treatment. CDR3 in DNA: TGTGCCACTTCCCTTAGCGGGAGTAACACCGGGGAGCTGTTTTTT. It translates to CATSLSGSNTGELFF.